The entry below describes one T cell receptor beta chain. Its antigen is unidentified. With a J-beta primer mix and a sample-barcoded 5' primer, a second PCR ran about 7 to 12 cycles. CDR3-containing paired-end reads numbering at least 2.5 million came from each sample. TCRdb re-called the 5' RACE reads with MiXCR, one entry per CDR3 protein. In the table there are approximately 1,000,000 distinct CDR3 sequences, 40% to 55% of which are singletons. In germline, CDR1 is MNHEY, CDR2 SVGEGT. The CDR3 is 18 residues long. V was clipped by 2 bases and J by 8 bases; unmatched bases: 15. This sample is drawn from a study of blood T cells in healthy people across ages. Study observations and caveats: Per million T cells, TCR beta diversity dropped about linearly as age rose.

The donors, aged about 6 to 90, were healthy Caucasians from Russia. The TCR sequence derives from a woman aged 55 to 70 in good health. The sample was blood. This chain uses TRBV6-2 or TRBV6-3 with TRBJ2-4; 10 bases agree with TRBD1. The CDR3 loop reads CASSYEPPGQGIRHIQYF. CDR3 coding DNA: TGTGCCAGCAGTTACGAACCGCCGGGACAGGGGATCAGGCACATTCAGTACTTC.